The 15 T cell receptor beta chains below all came from one sample that was sequenced in a study of T-cell reconstitution after alpha-beta-depleted transplantation in children. As it was prepared, the TCRbeta library received unique molecular identifiers. Via MiXCR, TCRdb re-called the PCR reads, giving one row per CDR3 protein. The sample consists of about a million distinct CDR3 sequences, about 31% of them appearing once. The input for sequencing was PBMCs, mostly from graft donor cells, taken 360 days after TCRalphabeta/CD19-depleted stem cell transplant. These receptors all stem from a boy under two years old who had a stem cell transplant for SCID, so the T cells may come from the graft donor.

The chain joins TRBV5-5 to TRBJ1-5; 9 positions agree with TRBD1. CDR1 and CDR2 (germline): SGHKS, YYEKEE (reference sequence). V lost 0 bases to trimming and J lost 4 bases; unmatched junction nucleotides: 5. CDR3 length equals 16 residues. The CDR3 is CASSLGDRVKNQPQHF. The CDR3 coding sequence is TGTGCCAGCAGCTTGGGGGACAGGGTCAAGAATCAGCCCCAGCATTTT.

The V call is TRBV4-1, the J call TRBJ1-2; no clear D. V lost 4 bases, J lost 4 bases, and 16 bases lay in between. CDR1 MGHRA and CDR2 YSYEKL come from the germline V gene. The CDR3 consists of 15 residues. CDR3 sequence (DNA): TGCGCCAGCAGCCCGACCTCGAGGGTATCCTATGGCTACACCTTC. Protein product: CASSPTSRVSYGYTF.

This chain connects TRBV13 to TRBJ2-7, with D uncertain. CDR1 PRHDT and CDR2 FYEKMQ come from the germline V gene (reference sequence). CDR3 length: 13 amino acids. Trimming stripped 5 bases from V and 5 bases from J, with 13 bases between. CDR3 DNA: TGTGCCAGCAGCAAAGGACCAGTTCACGAGCAGTACTTC. This codes for CASSKGPVHEQYF.

This clonotype was counted once. The V call is TRBV7-9, the J call TRBJ1-4; possibly TRBD1 for D (5 bases). The V end lost 2 bases, the J end lost 7 bases, and 14 bases lay between the germline ends. This CDR3 has 15 amino acids. The V gene's germline CDR1 is SEHNR and CDR2 FQNEAQ (reference sequence). CDR3 amino acids: CASSLILAGSEKLFF. The CDR3 region has the DNA TGTGCCAGCAGCTTAATCCTGGCAGGGAGTGAAAAACTGTTTTTT.

This chain joins TRBV5-1 and TRBJ2-7; no definite D call. V was pared by 3 bases and J by 3 bases, with 7 bases between. CDR3 size: 12 residues. The germline V gene encodes CDR1 SGHRS and CDR2 YFSETQ. The CDR3: CASSWDLYEQYF. The CDR3 DNA is TGCGCCAGCAGCTGGGATCTCTACGAGCAGTACTTC.

The rearrangement links TRBV7-2 to TRBJ1-3; D is possibly TRBD1 (6 bases). The CDR3 has 15 amino acids. From germline, CDR1 is SGHTA and CDR2 FQGNSA. Between the trimmed V and J ends, which lost 5 bases and 3 bases, there was a span of 14 bases. DNA of the CDR3: TGTGCCAGCAGCGCACGTACAGGGAGTGGAAACACCATATATTTT. Its protein product is CASSARTGSGNTIYF.

Only a few counts were recorded for this clonotype. This sequence joins TRBV29-1 and TRBJ1-1; D gene uncertain. Germline loops: CDR1 SQVTM, CDR2 ANQGSEA. V lost 4 bases and J lost 10, with 19 bases in between. The CDR3 runs 13 residues. The CDR3 nucleotides read TGCAGCGTTGGGTACAACTTTAATCGCGGAGCTTTCTTT. Protein sequence: CSVGYNFNRGAFF. Full variable domain (missing parts from reference TRBV29-1 and TRBJ1-1): SAVISQKPSRDICQRGTSLTIQCQVDSQVTMMFWYRQQPGQSLTLIATANQGSEATYESGFVIDKFPISRPNLTFSTLTVSNMSPEDSSIYLCSVGYNFNRGAFFGQGTRLTVV.

Only a few counts were recorded for this clonotype. The rearrangement uses TRBV7-2 and TRBJ1-1; the D is unclear. The germline V gene encodes CDR1 SGHTA and CDR2 FQGNSA. V gave up 1 base and J gave up 0 bases, with 12 bases separating them. The CDR3 runs to 16 residues. CDR3 amino acids: CASSLEGGHMNTEAFF. CDR3 sequence (DNA): TGTGCCAGCAGCTTAGAAGGAGGGCACATGAACACTGAAGCTTTCTTT. Full variable domain (missing parts from reference TRBV7-2 and TRBJ1-1): GAGVSQSPSNKVTEKGKDVELRCDPISGHTALYWYRQSLGQGLEFLIYFQGNSAPDKSGLPSDRFSAERTGGSVSTLTIQRTQQEDSAVYLCASSLEGGHMNTEAFFGQGTRLTVV.

The chain carries TRBV6-2 or TRBV6-3 and TRBJ2-7; tentatively, D is TRBD2 (5 bases). This CDR3 comprises 11 residues. In germline, CDR1 is MNHEY, CDR2 SVGEGT. The V end lost 11 bases, the J end lost 4 bases, and 12 bases lay between the germline ends. Written as DNA, the CDR3 is TGTGCCGCGGGCCCTGTTTACGAGCAGTACTTC. Translation gives CAAGPVYEQYF.

The gene calls are TRBV12-3 or TRBV12-4 and TRBJ2-7; D is uncertain. Trimming removed 3 bases from V and 2 bases from J, with 11 bases in between. CDR3 length equals 14 residues. CDR3 in DNA: TGTGCCAGCAGTTTTAGAGGATCAGCCTACGAGCAGTACTTC. Its protein is CASSFRGSAYEQYF.

This clonotype was counted only a few times. The chain couples TRBV29-1 to TRBJ2-1; the D gene could be TRBD1 or TRBD2 (5 bases each). The CDR3 has 14 amino acids. V was shortened by 8 bases and J by 4 bases, with 18 bases between the two germline ends. Germline V CDR1 and CDR2: SQVTM, ANQGSEA. The CDR3 region has the DNA TGCAGCTCCGAGAGGGACCGTCGGTACAATGAGCAGTTCTTC. This encodes CSSERDRRYNEQFF.

In this sample, this clonotype turned up once. The chain links TRBV19 to TRBJ1-5; 7 positions agree with TRBD1. From germline, CDR1 is LNHDA and CDR2 SQIVND (reference sequence). J lost 0 bases, V lost 5 bases, and 7 bases had no gene match. CDR3 length: 16 residues. CDR3 in DNA: TGTGCCAGTAGTTCCGAGGGACAGTATAGCAATCAGCCCCAGCATTTT. Translated, it gives CASSSEGQYSNQPQHF.

V usage is TRBV2 and J usage is TRBJ2-7, with D possibly TRBD2 on 6 matching bases. Germline V gene sequence: CDR1 SNHLY, CDR2 FYNNEI. The CDR3 runs to 14 residues. V gave up 8 bases and J gave up 2 bases, with 16 bases separating them. The CDR3 is CASPGEVDPYEQYF. CDR3 nucleotides: TGTGCCAGCCCCGGGGAGGTAGACCCCTACGAGCAGTACTTC. Variable domain in full (rest from reference TRBV2 and TRBJ2-7): EPEVTQTPSHQVTQMGQEVILRCVPISNHLYFYWYRQILGQKVEFLVSFYNNEISEKSEIFDDQFSVERPDGSNFTLKIRSTKLEDSAMYFCASPGEVDPYEQYFGPGTRLTVT.

The rearrangement uses TRBV24-1 and TRBJ2-4; 8 nucleotides line up with TRBD1. The CDR3 runs 19 residues. Germline CDR1 KGHDR, CDR2 SFDVKD. V trimming: 0 bases; J trimming: 0 bases; junction bases outside the gene matches: 9. DNA of the CDR3: TGTGCCACCAGTGATTTGCCGCGACAGGGGCCACCAGCCAAAAACATTCAGTACTTC. Translation: CATSDLPRQGPPAKNIQYF.

The J gene is TRBJ1-1, the V gene TRBV15, with a tentative D call TRBD1 (6 bases). V shed 5 bases and J shed 4 bases, with 17 bases lying between them. The germline V gene has CDR1 LNHNV and CDR2 YYDKDF (reference sequence). CDR3 length: 15 residues. Here the CDR3 reads CATSGRGGIGTEAFF. The CDR3 DNA reads TGTGCCACCAGCGGACGAGGGGGGATTGGCACTGAAGCTTTCTTT.